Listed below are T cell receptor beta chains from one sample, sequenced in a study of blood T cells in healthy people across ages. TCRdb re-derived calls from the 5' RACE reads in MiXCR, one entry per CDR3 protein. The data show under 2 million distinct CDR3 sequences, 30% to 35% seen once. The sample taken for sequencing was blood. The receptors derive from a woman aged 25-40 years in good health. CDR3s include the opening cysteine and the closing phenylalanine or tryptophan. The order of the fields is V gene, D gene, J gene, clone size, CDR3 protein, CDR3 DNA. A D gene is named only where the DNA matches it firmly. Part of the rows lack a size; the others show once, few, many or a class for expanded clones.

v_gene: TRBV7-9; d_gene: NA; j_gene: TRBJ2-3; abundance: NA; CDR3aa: CASSLSGRVDTQYF; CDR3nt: TGTGCCAGCAGCTTATCTGGGCGGGTGGATACGCAGTATTTT
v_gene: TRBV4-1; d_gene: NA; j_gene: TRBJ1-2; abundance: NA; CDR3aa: CASSQDNLPTRTYGYTF; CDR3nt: TGCGCCAGCAGCCAGGACAATCTCCCGACAAGGACCTATGGCTACACCTTC
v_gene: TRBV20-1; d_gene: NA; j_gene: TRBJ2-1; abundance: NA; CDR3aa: CSARDGHQLYNEQFF; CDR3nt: TGCAGTGCTAGAGATGGACACCAACTTTACAATGAGCAGTTCTTC
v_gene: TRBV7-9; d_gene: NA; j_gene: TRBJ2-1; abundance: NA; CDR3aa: CASSFGDSLAYNEQFF; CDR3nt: TGTGCCAGCAGCTTTGGGGACTCACTGGCCTACAATGAGCAGTTCTTC
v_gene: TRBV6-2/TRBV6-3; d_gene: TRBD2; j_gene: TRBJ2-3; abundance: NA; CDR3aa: CASSTRASGTSTDTQYF; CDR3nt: TGTGCCAGCAGTACCCGGGCTAGCGGGACTAGCACAGATACGCAGTATTTT
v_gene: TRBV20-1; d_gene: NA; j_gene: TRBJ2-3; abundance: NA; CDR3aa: CSARDLATVSTDTQYF; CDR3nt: TGCAGTGCTAGAGATCTCGCGACAGTAAGCACAGATACGCAGTATTTT
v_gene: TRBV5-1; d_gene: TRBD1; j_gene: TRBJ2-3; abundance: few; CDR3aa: CATKTGGASTDTQYF; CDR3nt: TGCGCCACTAAAACAGGGGGCGCAAGTACAGATACGCAGTATTTT
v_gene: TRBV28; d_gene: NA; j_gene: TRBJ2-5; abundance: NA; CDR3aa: CASSLGTIRSGETQYF; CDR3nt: TGTGCCAGCAGTTTAGGGACAATCCGTTCAGGAGAGACCCAGTACTTC
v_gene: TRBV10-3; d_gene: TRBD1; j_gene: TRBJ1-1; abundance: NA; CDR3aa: CAISGTGENTEAFF; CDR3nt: TGTGCCATCAGTGGGACAGGGGAGAACACTGAAGCTTTCTTT
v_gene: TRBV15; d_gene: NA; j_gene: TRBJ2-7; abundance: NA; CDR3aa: CATSSRRAYEQYF; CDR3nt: TGTGCCACCAGCAGCCGCAGGGCCTACGAGCAGTACTTC
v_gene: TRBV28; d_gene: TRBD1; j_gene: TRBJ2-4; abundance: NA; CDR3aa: CASSLGTGGFIQYF; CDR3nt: TGTGCCAGCAGTTTGGGGACAGGGGGATTCATTCAGTACTTC
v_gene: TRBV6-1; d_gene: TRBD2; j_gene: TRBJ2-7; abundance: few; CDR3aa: CASSENSGRAGEQYF; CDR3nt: TGTGCCAGCAGTGAAAATAGCGGGAGGGCCGGCGAGCAGTACTTC
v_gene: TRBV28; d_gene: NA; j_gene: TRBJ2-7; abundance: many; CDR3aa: CASSNYYEQYF; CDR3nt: TGTGCCAGCAGCAACTACTACGAGCAGTACTTC
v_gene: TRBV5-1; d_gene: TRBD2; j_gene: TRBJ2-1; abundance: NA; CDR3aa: CASSNSGTYNEQFF; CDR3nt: TGCGCCAGCAGCAATAGCGGGACGTACAATGAGCAGTTCTTC
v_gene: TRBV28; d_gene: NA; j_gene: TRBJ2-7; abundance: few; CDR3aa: CASSFLVQDNSYEQYF; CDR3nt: TGTGCCAGCAGTTTTTTGGTACAGGACAACTCCTACGAGCAGTACTTC
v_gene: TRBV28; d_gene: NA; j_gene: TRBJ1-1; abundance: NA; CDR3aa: CASSSGDGPKAFF; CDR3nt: TGTGCCAGCAGTTCCGGGGACGGCCCGAAAGCTTTCTTT
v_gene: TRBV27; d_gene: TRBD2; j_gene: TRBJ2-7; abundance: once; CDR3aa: CASSLTSGRALYERYF; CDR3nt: TGTGCCAGCAGTTTAACTAGCGGGAGGGCACTGTACGAGCGGTACTTC
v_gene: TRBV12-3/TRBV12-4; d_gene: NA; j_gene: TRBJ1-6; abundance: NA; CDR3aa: CASSLSGDGSPLHF; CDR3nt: TGTGCCAGCAGTTTATCGGGGGACGGGTCACCCCTCCACTTT
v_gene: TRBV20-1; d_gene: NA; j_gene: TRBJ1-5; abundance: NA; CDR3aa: CSAREGFFNQPQHF; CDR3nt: TGCAGTGCTAGAGAGGGCTTTTTCAATCAGCCCCAGCATTTT
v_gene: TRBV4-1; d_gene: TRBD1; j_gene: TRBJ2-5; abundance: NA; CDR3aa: CASSPGTVRETQYF; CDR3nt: TGCGCCAGCAGCCCTGGGACAGTGCGAGAGACCCAGTACTTC
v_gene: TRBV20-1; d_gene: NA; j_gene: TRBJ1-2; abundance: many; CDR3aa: CSAPRGDYGYTF; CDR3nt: TGCAGTGCCCCGAGGGGGGACTATGGCTACACCTTC
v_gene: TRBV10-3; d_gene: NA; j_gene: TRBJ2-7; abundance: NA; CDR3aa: CAISESKGSYEQYF; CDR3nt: TGTGCCATCAGTGAGTCGAAGGGATCCTACGAGCAGTACTTC
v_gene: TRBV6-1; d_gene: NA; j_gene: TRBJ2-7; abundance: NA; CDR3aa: CASSESVGTAESRSRQYF; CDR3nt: TGTGCCAGCAGTGAATCGGTCGGGACGGCGGAAAGCAGGTCAAGACAGTACTTC
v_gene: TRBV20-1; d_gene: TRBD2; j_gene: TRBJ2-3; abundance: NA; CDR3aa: CSASTLGLAGESTDTQYF; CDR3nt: TGCAGTGCTAGTACACTGGGACTAGCGGGAGAAAGCACAGATACGCAGTATTTT
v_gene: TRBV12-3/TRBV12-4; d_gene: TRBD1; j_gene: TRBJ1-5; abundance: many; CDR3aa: CASSLRGPRNQPQHF; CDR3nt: TGTGCCAGCAGTTTGAGGGGGCCCCGCAATCAGCCCCAGCATTTT
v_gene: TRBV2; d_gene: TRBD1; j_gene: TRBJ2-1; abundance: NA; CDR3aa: CASSGGTGLNEQFF; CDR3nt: TGTGCCAGCAGTGGAGGGACAGGTTTGAATGAGCAGTTCTTC
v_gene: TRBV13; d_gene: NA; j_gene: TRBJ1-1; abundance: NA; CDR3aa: CASSYRDRREAFF; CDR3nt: TGTGCCAGCAGCTACCGGGACCGCCGAGAGGCTTTCTTT
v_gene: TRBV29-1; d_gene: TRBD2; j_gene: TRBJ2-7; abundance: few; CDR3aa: CSVAGLAGSYEQYF; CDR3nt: TGCAGCGTTGCGGGCCTAGCGGGAAGTTACGAGCAGTACTTC
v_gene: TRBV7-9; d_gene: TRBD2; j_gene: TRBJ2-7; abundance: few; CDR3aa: CASSLGAGAGVYEQYF; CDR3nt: TGTGCCAGCAGCTTAGGGGCCGGGGCGGGAGTCTACGAGCAGTACTTC
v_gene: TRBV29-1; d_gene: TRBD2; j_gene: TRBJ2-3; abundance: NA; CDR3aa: CSVQGTSGDTDTQYF; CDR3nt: TGCAGCGTTCAAGGGACTAGCGGAGACACAGATACGCAGTATTTT
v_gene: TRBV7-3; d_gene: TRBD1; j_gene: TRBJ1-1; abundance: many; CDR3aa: CASSTRQGMNTEAFF; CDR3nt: TGTGCCAGCAGCACCAGACAGGGAATGAACACTGAAGCTTTCTTT
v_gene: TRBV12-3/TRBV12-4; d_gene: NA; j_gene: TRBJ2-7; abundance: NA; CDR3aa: CAGSFAGSYEQDF; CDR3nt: TGTGCCGGCAGTTTCGCAGGGTCCTACGAGCAGGACTTC
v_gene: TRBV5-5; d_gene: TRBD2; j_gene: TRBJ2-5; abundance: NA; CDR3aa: CASSRLSGGQETQYF; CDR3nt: TGTGCCAGCAGCCGCCTTAGCGGGGGCCAAGAGACCCAGTACTTC
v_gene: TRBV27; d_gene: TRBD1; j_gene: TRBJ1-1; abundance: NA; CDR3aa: CASSPTGGTNTEAFF; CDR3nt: TGTGCCAGCAGTCCAACAGGGGGCACTAACACTGAAGCTTTCTTT
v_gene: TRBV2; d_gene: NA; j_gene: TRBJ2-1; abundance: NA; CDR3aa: CASSPPMGTPTFNNEQFF; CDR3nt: TGTGCCAGCAGTCCTCCGATGGGGACACCTACCTTTAACAATGAGCAGTTCTTC
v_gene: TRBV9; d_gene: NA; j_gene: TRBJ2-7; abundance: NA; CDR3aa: CASSAPQGTADYEQYF; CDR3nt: TGTGCCAGCAGCGCACCCCAAGGGACGGCAGACTACGAGCAGTACTTC
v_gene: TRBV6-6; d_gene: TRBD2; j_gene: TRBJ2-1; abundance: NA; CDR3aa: CASSYPGGAGADNEQFF; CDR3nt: TGTGCCAGCAGTTACCCGGGGGGGGCGGGAGCGGACAATGAGCAGTTCTTC
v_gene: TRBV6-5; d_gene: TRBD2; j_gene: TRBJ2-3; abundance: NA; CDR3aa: CASSYLLAGDTDTQYF; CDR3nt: TGTGCCAGCAGTTACCTACTAGCGGGGGACACAGATACGCAGTATTTT
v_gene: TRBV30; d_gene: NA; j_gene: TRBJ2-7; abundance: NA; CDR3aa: CAWAPGFAEHEQYF; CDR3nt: TGTGCCTGGGCGCCCGGGTTTGCTGAACACGAGCAGTACTTC
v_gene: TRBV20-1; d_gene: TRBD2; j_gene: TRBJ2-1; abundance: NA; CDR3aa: CSARTSDREFF; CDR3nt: TGCAGTGCCAGGACTAGCGATCGTGAGTTCTTC
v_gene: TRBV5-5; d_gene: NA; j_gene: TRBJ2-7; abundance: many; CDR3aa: CASSLGSTAYEQYF; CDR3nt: TGTGCCAGCAGCTTGGGTTCCACCGCCTACGAGCAGTACTTC
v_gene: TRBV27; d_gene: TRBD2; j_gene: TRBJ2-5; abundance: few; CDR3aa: CASSQTSGALLKQETQYF; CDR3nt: TGTGCCAGCAGTCAGACTAGCGGGGCACTACTTAAACAAGAGACCCAGTACTTC
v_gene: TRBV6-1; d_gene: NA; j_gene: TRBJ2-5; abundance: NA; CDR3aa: CASSETSMETQYF; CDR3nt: TGTGCCAGCAGTGAAACTAGCATGGAGACCCAGTACTTC
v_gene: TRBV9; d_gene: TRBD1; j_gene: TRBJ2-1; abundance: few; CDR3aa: CASSEGQGAINEQFF; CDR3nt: TGTGCCAGCAGCGAGGGACAGGGGGCGATAAATGAGCAGTTCTTC
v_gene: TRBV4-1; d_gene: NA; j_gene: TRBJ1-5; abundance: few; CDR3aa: CASSVWGNQPQHF; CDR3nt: TGCGCCAGCAGCGTGTGGGGCAATCAGCCCCAGCATTTT